This TCR beta chain was captured in a study of spatial heterogeneity in lung cancer. On the study more broadly: The average count in raw reads for each unique TCR and UMI combination exceeded 9.5 appearances.

V shed 5 bases, J shed 4 bases, and the junction held 4 bases outside the gene matches. CDR1 and CDR2 from the germline V gene are MNHEY and SVGAGI. The CDR3 is 14 amino acids. Sample time point: sample taken at primary tumor resection. Without sorting, whole RNA was sequenced from tumor, nontumor lung or frozen PBMC. Patients with untreated early-stage non-small cell lung cancer, numbering approximately 79, were the donors. TCRdb ran MiXCR on the 5' RACE reads and lists one entry per CDR3 protein. The table has about 36,000 distinct CDR3 sequences, 5.2% seen once; the top ten hold 25% to 35%. This clonotype was counted many times.

The source was PBMCs, collected at surgery. The clonotype was recovered from a female donor with early-stage non-small cell lung cancer. The gene calls are TRBV6-5 and TRBJ1-1; the match to TRBD1 covers 10 bases. The CDR3 is CASSPDRGSTEAFF. CDR3 DNA sequence: TGTGCCAGCAGTCCGGACAGGGGGTCCACTGAAGCTTTCTTT.